This entry describes one T cell receptor (beta chain). Its antigen is not identified. The method was immunoSEQ multiplex PCR; TCRdb's version includes in-frame clones alone and lacks a portion of them. Counted here are more than 95,000 clones, 75% to 90% occurring once; the ten biggest clones make up approximately 4.4%. This entry belongs to a study of T cell responses to AZD1222 COVID-19 vaccine. Overall study results and limits: Spike as a whole was targeted by vaccine-associated CD4 TCRs, dominant at 160-218 and 743-854. Clonal diversity may have been underestimated, and the donors were mostly white British, with more females than males.

Pooled samples include second doses given at about 4 or 12 weeks. The CDR3 is made up of 16 amino acids. Trimming took off 5 bases at V and 0 bases at J, with 11 bases between the two ends. Germline V gives CDR1 LGHNA, CDR2 YSLEER. The sample was peripheral blood, taken 28 days after the second AZD1222 dose. The chain links TRBV4-3 to TRBJ1-6; no clear D. This clonotype originated in an adult who received the AZD1222 COVID-19 vaccine. The CDR3 protein is CASSTQIASYNSPLHF. CDR3 in DNA: TGCGCCAGCAGCACACAGATAGCCTCCTATAATTCACCCCTCCACTTT.